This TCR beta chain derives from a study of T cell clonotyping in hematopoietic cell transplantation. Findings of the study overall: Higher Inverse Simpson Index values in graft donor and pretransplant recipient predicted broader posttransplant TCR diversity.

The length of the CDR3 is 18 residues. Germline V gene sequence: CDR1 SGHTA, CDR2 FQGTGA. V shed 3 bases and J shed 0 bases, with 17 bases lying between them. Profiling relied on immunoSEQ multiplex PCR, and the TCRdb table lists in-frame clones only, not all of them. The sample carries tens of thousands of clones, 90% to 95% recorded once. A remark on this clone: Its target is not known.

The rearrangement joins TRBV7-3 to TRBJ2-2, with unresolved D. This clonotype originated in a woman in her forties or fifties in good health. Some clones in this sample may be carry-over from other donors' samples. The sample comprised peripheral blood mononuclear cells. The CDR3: CASSFAPLGRANTGELFF. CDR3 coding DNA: TGTGCCAGCAGCTTTGCCCCCTTAGGGCGCGCGAACACCGGGGAGCTGTTTTTT.